This TCR beta chain was sequenced during a study of circulating tumor DNA in untreated peripheral T-cell lymphoma. Profiled with immunoSEQ multiplex PCR; TCRdb holds only in-frame clones, not every one. Of 5,000 to 7,500 clones in the sample, approximately 75% were seen once. Tumor tissue was collected at baseline, before treatment began. This CDR3 is built from 14 residues. Deletions cut 5 bases from V and 3 bases from J, with 13 bases between. Germline V gene lookup returns CDR1 SGHDN and CDR2 FVKESK. This rearrangement joins TRBV14 to TRBJ1-1; no firm D call. The sequencing input was tumor tissue. The TCR sequence derives from a human donor with peripheral T-cell lymphoma. The CDR3 sequence: CASSYKHQYTEAFF. CDR3 coding DNA: TGTGCCAGCAGCTACAAACACCAGTACACTGAAGCTTTCTTT.